Listed below are T cell receptor beta chains from one sample, sequenced in a study of identifying expanded T cells in peripheral blood. Data came from immunoSEQ multiplex PCR; TCRdb stores just in-frame clones and leaves some out. The sample lists 100,000 to 150,000 clones, 86% occurring once. Input material: blood. These receptors all come from a person aged 18 to 70 in good health. CDR3s include the opening cysteine and the closing phenylalanine or tryptophan. The D gene is left open where the match is weak. Where a row states a size, it is once, few, many or the class of an expanded clone; other rows omit it.

J gene,clone size,V gene,D gene,CDR3 DNA,CDR3 protein
TRBJ1-1,.,TRBV25-1,.,TGTGCCAGCAGTAAACGAGTTGGCGCAGCTTTCTTT,CASSKRVGAAFF
TRBJ2-1,.,TRBV6-1,.,TGTGCCAGCAGACCGGGACCCTCCAATGAGCAGTTCTTC,CASRPGPSNEQFF
TRBJ2-7,.,TRBV11-1,TRBD1,TGTGCCAGCAGCTTAAGGACAGGGAACTACGAGCAGTACTTC,CASSLRTGNYEQYF
TRBJ1-4,.,TRBV10-1,TRBD1,TGCGCCAGCAGTCCCGGGACAGGGATTGCTAATGAAAAACTGTTTTTT,CASSPGTGIANEKLFF
TRBJ1-1,.,TRBV4-1,TRBD1,TGCGCCAGCAGCCAAGACTACAGGGGAGGCACTGAAGCTTTCTTT,CASSQDYRGGTEAFF
TRBJ1-2,few,TRBV30,.,TGTGCCTGGAGGGGGGATGCCGGGGTCGGCTACACCTTC,CAWRGDAGVGYTF
TRBJ2-5,.,TRBV7-9,.,TGTGCCAGCAACACACAGGGATTCGAAGAGACCCAGTACTTC,CASNTQGFEETQYF
TRBJ2-3,.,TRBV29-1,.,TGCAGCCTTGGGACCCCGGTAGGCGATACGCAGTATTTT,CSLGTPVGDTQYF
TRBJ1-2,.,TRBV7-2,TRBD1,TGTGCCAGCAGCCCGCAGGGGGCAGGGGGCGCGGGTGGCTACACCTTC,CASSPQGAGGAGGYTF
TRBJ1-5,.,TRBV10-3,.,TGTGCCATCAGTGAGTCCTCAGGGGACCACAAGCCCCAGCATTTT,CAISESSGDHKPQHF
TRBJ2-1,few,TRBV5-1,.,TGCGCCAGCAGCGTCAGGGGATACAATGAGCAGTTCTTC,CASSVRGYNEQFF
TRBJ2-1,.,TRBV7-2,.,TGTGCCAGCAGCTTAGACAGATACAATGAGCAGTTCTTC,CASSLDRYNEQFF
TRBJ2-7,.,TRBV7-9,TRBD2,TGTGCCAGCAGCCCAGGTACTAGCGGGAATAAACACTACGAGCAGTACTTC,CASSPGTSGNKHYEQYF
TRBJ2-7,few,TRBV5-1,.,TGCGCCAGCAGCTTGTTTAGCGCCGGCGAGCAGTACTTC,CASSLFSAGEQYF